This passage covers 17 T cell receptor beta chains from one sample sequenced in a study of CD8+ T cells in alopecia areata. Extracted from the samples, RNA was reverse transcribed into cDNA to serve as the sequencing template. The assay was immunoSEQ multiplex PCR, and TCRdb's table has in-frame clones only and misses some. The sample yields hundreds of thousands of clones, roughly two thirds seen once. Source: CD4+ T cells sorted from blood, taken at week 0. These receptors were collected from a human donor with alopecia areata.

The sample holds a few counts of this clone. The chain combines TRBV5-4 with TRBJ2-5; D gene unclear. CDR3 length equals 14 residues. The germline V gene encodes CDR1 SGHNT and CDR2 YYREEE (reference sequence). V was clipped by 4 bases and J by 5 bases, with 15 bases between them. The CDR3 DNA reads TGTGCCAGCAGCGAGCCGAGGTCGCGGGAGACCCAGTACTTC. It is translated as CASSEPRSRETQYF.

The chain employs TRBV29-1 and TRBJ2-1; TRBD1 might be the D (5 bases). The CDR3 has 15 residues. From germline, CDR1 is SQVTM and CDR2 ANQGSEA. V was pared by 1 base and J by 4 bases, with 14 bases between. The CDR3 DNA follows: TGCAGCGTTGAAGGGCTGCAGGGTTCGTACAATGAGCAGTTCTTC. The encoded protein is CSVEGLQGSYNEQFF.

V and J are TRBV30 and TRBJ2-6; D uncertain. Trimming stripped 0 bases from V and 2 bases from J, with 8 bases between. This CDR3 spans 15 amino acids. In germline, CDR1 is GTSNPN, CDR2 SVGIG (reference sequence). The CDR3 reads CAWSVFGPGANVLTF. CDR3 nucleotides: TGTGCCTGGAGTGTATTCGGGCCTGGGGCCAACGTCCTGACTTTC.

V gene TRBV11-2 combines with J gene TRBJ2-1; D assignment may be TRBD1 or TRBD2 (5 bases each). This CDR3 is built from 14 residues. Trimming stripped 1 base from V and 9 bases from J, with 13 bases between. From germline, CDR1 is SGHAT and CDR2 FQNNGV. Here the CDR3 reads CASSLGQLRGEQFF. CDR3 DNA sequence: TGTGCCAGCAGCTTAGGTCAGCTGAGGGGTGAGCAGTTCTTC.

V is TRBV7-9 and J is TRBJ1-3; the match to TRBD1 covers 9 bases. Germline trimming cut 5 bases from V and 1 base from J; bases unmatched to any gene: 9. Germline lookup yields CDR1 SEHNR and CDR2 FQNEAQ (reference sequence). The CDR3 covers 17 residues. The CDR3 loop is CASSPLGQGNSGNTIYF. The CDR3 DNA follows: TGTGCCAGCAGCCCACTCGGACAGGGGAATTCTGGAAACACCATATATTTT.

CDR3 in amino acids: CAWSILSGKETQYF. CDR3 in DNA: TGTGCCTGGAGTATTCTCTCCGGGAAAGAGACCCAGTACTTC. The chain recombines TRBV30 with TRBJ2-5; D possibly corresponds to TRBD2 (5 bases). Germline V CDR1 and CDR2: GTSNPN, SVGIG (reference sequence). V was clipped by 2 bases and J by 3 bases, with 13 bases between them. CDR3 size: 14 residues.

The CDR3 DNA follows: TGTGCCAGCAGCTATGGGACAGATATCTCCTACGAGCAGTACTTC. This translates into CASSYGTDISYEQYF. This chain links TRBV5-6 with TRBJ2-7, with TRBD1 matching 7 bases. The CDR3 length is 15 residues. The V segment lost 3 bases and the J segment 0 bases; nucleotides outside the gene matches: 6. Germline V gene data show CDR1 as SGHDT and CDR2 as YYEEEE.

The genes are TRBV6-1 and TRBJ1-1, with D unclear. There are 14 residues in the CDR3. CDR1 and CDR2 from the germline V gene are MNHNS and SASEGT. Trimming removed 2 bases from V and 10 bases from J, with 17 bases in between. In DNA, the CDR3 is TGTGCCAGCAGTGAATCCCACCGGAGGTTACCAGCTTTCTTT. It codes for CASSESHRRLPAFF.

The chain uses TRBV29-1 and TRBJ2-5; TRBD1 matches at 7 bases. CDR1 is SQVTM, CDR2 ANQGSEA, per germline. Trimming took 6 bases from V and 2 from J; bases not matched to a gene: 3. The CDR3 spans 12 residues. In DNA form, the CDR3 reads TGCAGCGTCCGGGACAGACAAGAGACCCAGTACTTC. Translation: CSVRDRQETQYF.

The chain is built from TRBV7-8 and TRBJ2-3; 9 bases line up with TRBD2. Trimming at V came to 5 bases and at J to 7 bases, leaving 10 bases not matched to a gene. CDR1 and CDR2 from the germline V gene are SGHVS and FQNEAQ. CDR3 length: 15 residues. The CDR3 region is CASSLVASGTHTQYF. DNA of the CDR3: TGTGCCAGCAGCCTTGTGGCTAGCGGGACCCATACGCAGTATTTT.

This chain connects TRBV7-2 to TRBJ2-7, with 8 bases lining up with TRBD1. Germline V lookup: CDR1 SGHTA, CDR2 FQGNSA. Trimming at V came to 3 bases and at J to 7 bases, leaving 11 bases not matched to a gene. The length of the CDR3 is 15 residues. The CDR3 loop is CASSFPDRGTWEQYF. The CDR3 nucleotides are TGTGCCAGCAGCTTTCCCGACAGGGGAACGTGGGAGCAGTACTTC.

This clone was seen just once. The CDR3 bases are TGCGCCAGCACCCCAAAAACTCTATCGGGACAGGGGGGTCAGCCCCAGCATTTT. Translated, it gives CASTPKTLSGQGGQPQHF. V and J are TRBV23-1 and TRBJ1-5; TRBD1 agrees at 11 bases. TRBV23-1 is an ORF, and what it does is uncertain. The CDR3 consists of 18 residues. With V trimmed by 7 bases and J by 6 bases, 17 bases remained unmatched.

This clone was seen a handful of times. This chain links TRBV20-1 with TRBJ2-1, with D tentatively TRBD1 or TRBD2 (6 bases each). This CDR3 contains 11 residues. Trimming removed 8 bases at V and 8 bases at J, with 13 bases between. CDR1 and CDR2 from the germline V gene are DFQATT and SNEGSKA (reference sequence). The CDR3 DNA is TGCAGTCAACAGGGCGGGGATGAGCAGTTCTTC. The encoded protein is CSQQGGDEQFF.

CDR3 DNA: TGTGCCTGGAGTGTGGCATCAGATACGCAGTATTTT. It is translated as CAWSVASDTQYF. The V gene is TRBV30, the J gene TRBJ2-3; D is ambiguous. The germline CDR1 and CDR2 sequences are GTSNPN and SVGIG (reference sequence). Trimming cost V 0 bases and J 4 bases, with 5 bases left between them. This CDR3 comprises 12 residues.

CDR3 nucleotide sequence: TGCGCCAGCAGCCACCTCGGACGGGAAACTTCTAACTATGGCTACACCTTC. Translating gives CASSHLGRETSNYGYTF. The chain couples TRBV4-1 to TRBJ1-2; D unresolved. Looked up from germline, CDR1 is MGHRA and CDR2 is YSYEKL. V gave up 3 bases and J gave up 0 bases, with 17 bases separating them. The CDR3 has 17 residues.

This chain connects TRBV7-2 to TRBJ2-4, with D tentatively TRBD1 (6 bases). The CDR3 is 13 residues long. V was pared by 5 bases and J by 11 bases, with 16 bases between. From germline, CDR1 is SGHTA and CDR2 FQGNSA. The CDR3 coding sequence is TGTGCCAGCAGCCCCTTCAGAGGGGGATTTCAGTACTTC. Amino acids: CASSPFRGGFQYF.

The chain combines TRBV29-1 with TRBJ1-2, with D unclear. V lost 1 base and J lost 2, with 11 bases in between. Per germline, CDR1 SQVTM and CDR2 ANQGSEA. The CDR3 sequence is 14 residues long. The CDR3 region is CSVEAVEPNYGYTF. The DNA for the CDR3 is TGCAGCGTTGAAGCGGTGGAACCCAACTATGGCTACACCTTC. Supplemented by reference TRBV29-1 and TRBJ1-2, the full variable domain reads SAVISQKPSRDICQRGTSLTIQCQVDSQVTMMFWYRQQPGQSLTLIATANQGSEATYESGFVIDKFPISRPNLTFSTLTVSNMSPEDSSIYLCSVEAVEPNYGYTFGSGTRLTVV.